Listed below are T cell receptor beta chains from one sample, sequenced in a study of blood T cell repertoires in COVID-19. TCRdb's table, derived via immunoSEQ multiplex PCR, lists solely in-frame clones and lacks some. The sample lists 220,000 or so clones, about 80% occurring once. Sequencing used peripheral blood. Receptors originate from a woman of 80 years or more with acute or convalescent COVID-19. CDR3s include the opening cysteine and the closing phenylalanine or tryptophan. D genes are given only for firm matches. Not every row has a clone size; where given, it reads once, few, many or a size class.

v_call	j_call	d_call	clone_size	cdr3_nt	cdr3_aa
TRBV27	TRBJ1-5	NA	NA	TGTGCCAGCAGTAGGGCAGGGGGCAATCAGCCCCAGCATTTT	CASSRAGGNQPQHF
TRBV6-1	TRBJ2-7	TRBD1	NA	TGTGCCAGCAGTGAATGGGGACAGGGGGCCTACGAGCAGTACTTC	CASSEWGQGAYEQYF
TRBV6-4	TRBJ2-3	TRBD2	NA	TGTGCCAGCAGTCCCGGGGTAGCGGGGGTGCCAGATACGCAGTATTTT	CASSPGVAGVPDTQYF
TRBV7-9	TRBJ1-2	NA	NA	TGTGCCAGCAGCCCTGAGAAGGGGCTGGGCTACACCTTC	CASSPEKGLGYTF
TRBV7-2	TRBJ2-7	NA	NA	TGTGCCAGCAGCTTATCCGGGATCTCCTACGAGCAGTACTTC	CASSLSGISYEQYF
TRBV28	TRBJ1-6	NA	NA	TGTGCCAGCACTTCGACAGGTTCAGGAAATTCACCCCTCCACTTT	CASTSTGSGNSPLHF
TRBV5-1	TRBJ2-1	TRBD1	once	TGCGCCAGCAGCGGGGGACAGGGGTCCTACAATGAGCAGTTCTTC	CASSGGQGSYNEQFF
TRBV7-8	TRBJ1-4	NA	NA	TGTGCCAGCAGCTTTAGACTAGGGGAAAAACTGTTTTTT	CASSFRLGEKLFF
TRBV6-2/TRBV6-3	TRBJ1-1	NA	NA	TGTGCCAGCAGCCCTACCCGGCGGGGGATGTTGAACACTGAAGCTTTCTTT	CASSPTRRGMLNTEAFF
TRBV4-2	TRBJ2-3	TRBD2	NA	TGTGCCAGCAGCCTTTCATCCGGGGGGGTCGATACGCAGTATTTT	CASSLSSGGVDTQYF
TRBV27	TRBJ2-7	TRBD2	NA	TGTGCCAGCAGTCTGAGCGGGAGGTCAGTCTACGAGCAGTACTTC	CASSLSGRSVYEQYF
TRBV7-2	TRBJ2-1	TRBD2	NA	TGTGCCAGCAGGATCCCCTTAGCGGGAGTCTATGAGCAGTTCTTC	CASRIPLAGVYEQFF
TRBV18	TRBJ2-7	TRBD1	NA	TGTGCCAGCTCACCATCGGGACAGGGGGTAAACGAGCAGTACTTC	CASSPSGQGVNEQYF
TRBV19	TRBJ1-1	NA	NA	TGTGCCAGTACGGACAGACTGAACACTGAAGCTTTCTTT	CASTDRLNTEAFF
TRBV4-3	TRBJ2-5	NA	NA	TGCGCCAGCAGCCAAGAGTCCCCAGGGGACCAAGAGACCCAGTACTTC	CASSQESPGDQETQYF
TRBV12-3/TRBV12-4	TRBJ1-1	NA	NA	TGTGCCAGCAGTTTCGAGGGCCGGGAAGCTTTCTTT	CASSFEGREAFF
TRBV19	TRBJ1-4	NA	NA	TGTGCCAGTAGTACTCAAGCCAGGGGTTATGAAAAACTGTTTTTT	CASSTQARGYEKLFF
TRBV5-1	TRBJ1-2	NA	NA	TGCGCCAGCAGCGAGGTGGGCTATGGCTACACCTTC	CASSEVGYGYTF
TRBV7-2	TRBJ2-3	NA	NA	TGTGCCAGCAGCTTAGTATCCTACACAGATACGCAGTATTTT	CASSLVSYTDTQYF
TRBV7-6	TRBJ1-6	NA	NA	TGTGCCAGCAGTAGGGCCTTTGGGGCAGAACCTCACTATAATTCACCCCTCCACTTT	CASSRAFGAEPHYNSPLHF
TRBV5-1	TRBJ2-1	NA	NA	TGCGCCAGCAGCTTGGGAGGGAGGCATGAGCAGTTCTTC	CASSLGGRHEQFF
TRBV12-2	TRBJ2-5	NA	NA	TGTGCAAGTCGCTCAAACCTTCTAGCGGGAGGGAACCAGTACTTC	CASRSNLLAGGNQYF
TRBV5-1	TRBJ1-5	TRBD1	once	TGCGCCAGCAGCTTGGCCACAGGGGGGGGTCAGCCCCAGCATTTT	CASSLATGGGQPQHF
TRBV28	TRBJ2-7	NA	NA	TGTGCCAGCAGTTTAGGGCCGGTGGGTTACGAGCAGTACTTC	CASSLGPVGYEQYF
TRBV4-3	TRBJ2-3	NA	NA	TGCGCCAGCAGCCAAGATTACACAGATACGCAGTATTTT	CASSQDYTDTQYF
TRBV4-1	TRBJ2-5	NA	NA	TGCGCCAGCAGCCAAGATGGTCCCAGCGGGACCCAGTACTTC	CASSQDGPSGTQYF
TRBV7-6	TRBJ2-1	NA	NA	TGTGCCAGCAGCTTAGGGCTGGGGCAGGGCCTATACAATGAGCAGTTCTTC	CASSLGLGQGLYNEQFF
TRBV29-1	TRBJ2-7	TRBD1	NA	TGCAGCGTTGTGCTACGTGGACAGGGCTCTAACGAGCAGTACTTC	CSVVLRGQGSNEQYF
TRBV4-3	TRBJ2-7	TRBD2	NA	TGCGCCAGCAGCCAAGGCTTAGCGGGGTCCTACGAGCAGTACTTC	CASSQGLAGSYEQYF
TRBV28	TRBJ1-2	TRBD1	once	TGTGCCACCCCCCGGGAACAGGGGGGGAACTATGGCTACACCTTC	CATPREQGGNYGYTF
TRBV5-1	TRBJ2-7	TRBD2	NA	TGCGCCAGCAGCCCCGGGACTACACCTACCTACGAGCAGTACTTC	CASSPGTTPTYEQYF
TRBV9	TRBJ1-6	NA	NA	TGTGCCAGCAGCACCGACGGGAGTAATTCACCCCTCCACTTT	CASSTDGSNSPLHF
TRBV5-1	TRBJ2-3	TRBD2	NA	TGCGCCAGCAGCTTGGGGTCTAGCGGAGGCACAGATACGCAGTATTTT	CASSLGSSGGTDTQYF
TRBV10-3	TRBJ1-1	TRBD1	NA	TGTGCCATCAATCCGGGACAGGGGGCTGGGAGCACTGAAGCTTTCTTT	CAINPGQGAGSTEAFF
TRBV19	TRBJ2-4	NA	NA	TGTGCCAGTAGACTCAGGTCGCAAAACATTCAGTACTTC	CASRLRSQNIQYF
TRBV15	TRBJ1-2	NA	NA	TGTGCCACCAGCCGCCCCCGGCGGGGGGGCCTCCACTATGGCTACACCTTC	CATSRPRRGGLHYGYTF
TRBV30	TRBJ1-2	NA	NA	TGTGCCTGGAGTGCGGGGGGAGGCTACACCTTC	CAWSAGGGYTF
TRBV4-3	TRBJ1-4	NA	NA	TGCGCCAGCAGCCAAGTCCTTACAGGGCCCAATGAAAAACTGTTTTTT	CASSQVLTGPNEKLFF
TRBV4-3	TRBJ1-4	NA	NA	TGCGCCAGCAGCCAAGATTCGCGGCCGACGGAAAAACTGTTTTTT	CASSQDSRPTEKLFF
TRBV5-1	TRBJ2-3	TRBD1	NA	TGCGCCAGCAGCACCGGGGGACAGGGAGGCACAGATACGCAGTATTTT	CASSTGGQGGTDTQYF
TRBV28	TRBJ2-7	NA	NA	TGTGCCAGCAGACCTTGGTCCAGCTCCTACGAGCAGTACTTC	CASRPWSSSYEQYF
TRBV19	TRBJ1-5	TRBD1	NA	TGTGCCAGTAGTATAGTCCAGGGGGCCTATACCAATCAGCCCCAGCATTTT	CASSIVQGAYTNQPQHF
TRBV6-5	TRBJ2-1	TRBD2	NA	TGTGCCAGCAGTTACACGGCGGGAGGGTACAATGAGCAGTTCTTC	CASSYTAGGYNEQFF
TRBV19	TRBJ2-3	NA	NA	TGTGCCAGTAGAAGGGAGCGGGCCGGCACAGATACGCAGTATTTT	CASRRERAGTDTQYF
TRBV4-2	TRBJ2-5	TRBD2	NA	TGTGCCAGCAGCCAAGTCAGTATGAGCGGGGGGGCTTGGGAGACCCAGTACTTC	CASSQVSMSGGAWETQYF
TRBV5-1	TRBJ1-4	NA	NA	TGCGCCAGCAGCTTGGCTCGGGCTAATGAAAAACTGTTTTTT	CASSLARANEKLFF
TRBV7-3	TRBJ2-3	TRBD1	NA	TGTGCCAGCAGCTTAAAATATGGGGGACAGCTAACTAGCACAGATACGCAGTATTTT	CASSLKYGGQLTSTDTQYF
TRBV11-1	TRBJ2-1	TRBD2	NA	TGTGCCAGCAGCCCAACTAGCGGGAGTAGTGGAAATGAGCAGTTCTTC	CASSPTSGSSGNEQFF
TRBV2	TRBJ1-6	NA	few	TGTGCCAGCAGTGAGGAGTTGGCGGATTCACCCCTCCACTTT	CASSEELADSPLHF
TRBV2	TRBJ2-6	TRBD1	few	TGTGCCAGCACTGCGACAGGGATCCCTGGGGCCAACGTCCTGACTTTC	CASTATGIPGANVLTF
TRBV11-3	TRBJ2-7	TRBD2	NA	TGTGCCAGCAGCTTAGGGGGACTTGCGGGGGACGAGCAGTACTTC	CASSLGGLAGDEQYF
TRBV3-1/TRBV3-2	TRBJ2-3	TRBD2	once	TGTGCCAGCAGCCCCATAATAGCGGGGGGGAAGTATTTT	CASSPIIAGGKYF
TRBV1	TRBJ1-2	NA	NA	TGCACCAGCAGCCAAGATGTAAATGGCTACACCTTC	CTSSQDVNGYTF